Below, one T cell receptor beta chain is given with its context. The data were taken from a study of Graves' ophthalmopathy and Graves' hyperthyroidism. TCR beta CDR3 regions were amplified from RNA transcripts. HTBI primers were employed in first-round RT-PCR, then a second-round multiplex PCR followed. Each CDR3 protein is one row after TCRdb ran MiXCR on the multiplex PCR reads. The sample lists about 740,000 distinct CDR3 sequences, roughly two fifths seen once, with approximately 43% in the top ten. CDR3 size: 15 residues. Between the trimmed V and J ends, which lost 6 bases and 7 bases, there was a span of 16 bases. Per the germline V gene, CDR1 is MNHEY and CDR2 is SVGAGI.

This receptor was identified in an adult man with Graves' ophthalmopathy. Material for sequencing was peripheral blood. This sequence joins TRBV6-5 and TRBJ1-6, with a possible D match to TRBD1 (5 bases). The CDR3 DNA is TGTGCCAGCAGCACGCCGGGACCCTCGAATTCACCCCTCCACTTT. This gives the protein CASSTPGPSNSPLHF.